This T cell receptor (beta chain) appears in the sequencing data of a study of Graves' ophthalmopathy and Graves' hyperthyroidism. Findings of the study overall: A majority of expanded thyroid clonotypes exceeding 0.001 frequency were likewise present in blood.

This clonotype has a count of ten or more. Its antigen is unknown. The study excluded patients with other autoimmune diseases, uncontrolled infections, pregnancy or lactation. Thyroid ultrasound, orbital computed tomography, TRAb, serum thyroxine and clinical symptoms formed the basis of diagnosis. PBMCs were isolated from a roughly 9 ml sample of fresh peripheral blood. TCR beta CDR3 regions were amplified from RNA transcripts. An opening RT-PCR round employed HTBI primers and preceded a second-round multiplex PCR. TCRdb used MiXCR to reprocess the multiplex PCR reads, holding one entry per CDR3 protein. The data contain over 200,000 distinct CDR3 sequences, approximately 28% of them singletons. The CDR3 loop spans 16 amino acids. Germline lookup yields CDR1 SGHTA and CDR2 FQGNSA. After removal of 5 bases from V and 2 bases from J, the junction contained 9 bases not matched to a gene.

The TCR comes from a middle-aged man with Graves' ophthalmopathy. The V gene is TRBV7-2, the J gene TRBJ2-7; 10 bases map to TRBD2. Material for sequencing was peripheral blood. This chain's CDR3 is CASSKEGTSGTYEQYF. Here the CDR3 DNA reads TGTGCCAGCAGCAAAGAAGGAACTAGCGGGACCTACGAGCAGTACTTC.